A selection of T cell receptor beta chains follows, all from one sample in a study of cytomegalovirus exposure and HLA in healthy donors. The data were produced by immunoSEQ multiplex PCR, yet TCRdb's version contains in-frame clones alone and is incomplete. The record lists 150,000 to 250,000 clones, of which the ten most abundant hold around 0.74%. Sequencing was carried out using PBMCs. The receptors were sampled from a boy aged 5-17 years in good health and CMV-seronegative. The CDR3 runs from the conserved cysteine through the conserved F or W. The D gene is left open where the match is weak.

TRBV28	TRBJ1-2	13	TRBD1	CASSQDRGYGYTF	TGTGCCAGCAGTCAGGACAGGGGCTATGGCTACACCTTC
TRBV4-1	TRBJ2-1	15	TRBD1	CASSQEWGQGGKQFF	TGCGCCAGCAGCCAAGAATGGGGACAGGGAGGTAAGCAGTTCTTC
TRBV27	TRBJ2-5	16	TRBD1	CASSSTGTGVYKTQYF	TGTGCCAGCAGTTCAACCGGGACAGGGGTTTACAAGACCCAGTACTTC
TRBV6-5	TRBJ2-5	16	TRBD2	CASSYVAGGPRETQYF	TGTGCCAGCAGTTACGTAGCGGGGGGGCCGAGGGAGACCCAGTACTTC
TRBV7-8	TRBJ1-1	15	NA	CASSPGVQINTEAFF	TGTGCCAGCAGCCCCGGGGTTCAGATCAACACTGAAGCTTTCTTT
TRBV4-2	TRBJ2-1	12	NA	CASSSRGNEQFF	TGTGCCAGCAGCAGCCGTGGCAATGAGCAGTTCTTC
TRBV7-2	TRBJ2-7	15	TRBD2	CASRVGGGGAYEQYF	TGTGCCAGCAGAGTAGGGGGCGGGGGGGCCTACGAGCAGTACTTC
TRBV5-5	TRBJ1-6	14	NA	CASSPPDRNSPLHF	TGTGCCAGCAGCCCTCCGGACAGAAATTCACCCCTCCACTTT
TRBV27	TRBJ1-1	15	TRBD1	CASSSGTGAHTEAFF	TGTGCCAGCAGTTCTGGGACAGGGGCCCACACTGAAGCTTTCTTT
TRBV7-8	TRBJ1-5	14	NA	CASSLGREGQPQHF	TGTGCCAGCAGCTTAGGGAGGGAGGGTCAGCCCCAGCATTTT
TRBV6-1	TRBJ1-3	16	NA	CASSGGGRVLGNTIYF	TGTGCCAGCAGTGGGGGGGGCAGGGTACTAGGAAACACCATATATTTT
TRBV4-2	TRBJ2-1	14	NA	CASSHVGEANEQFF	TGTGCCAGCAGCCATGTAGGGGAGGCAAATGAGCAGTTCTTC
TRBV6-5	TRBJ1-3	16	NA	CASSYRRASSGNTIYF	TGTGCCAGCAGTTACCGGCGGGCGAGCTCTGGAAACACCATATATTTT
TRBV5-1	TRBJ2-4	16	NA	CASSPGGVEAKNIQYF	TGCGCCAGCAGTCCCGGAGGGGTCGAGGCCAAAAACATTCAGTACTTC
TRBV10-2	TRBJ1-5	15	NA	CASSEGLSGNQPQHF	TGCGCCAGCAGTGAGGGCCTCTCAGGGAATCAGCCCCAGCATTTT
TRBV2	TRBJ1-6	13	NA	CASRGGGGSPLHF	TGTGCCAGCAGGGGCGGAGGCGGTTCACCCCTCCACTTT
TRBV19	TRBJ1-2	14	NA	CASSIGAGVVGYTF	TGTGCCAGTAGTATTGGAGCAGGGGTTGTGGGCTACACCTTC
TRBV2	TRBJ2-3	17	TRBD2	CASADPRLADLTDTQYF	TGTGCCAGCGCCGACCCTCGACTAGCAGATCTCACAGATACGCAGTATTTT
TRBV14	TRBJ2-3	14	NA	CASSQRDFTDTQYF	TGTGCCAGCAGCCAACGGGACTTCACAGATACGCAGTATTTT
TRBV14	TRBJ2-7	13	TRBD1	CASSQPRDRFMNF	TGTGCCAGCAGCCAGCCCAGGGACAGGTTCATGAACTTC
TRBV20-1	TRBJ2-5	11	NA	CSARKDTGQYF	TGCAGTGCTCGTAAGGACACCGGCCAGTACTTC
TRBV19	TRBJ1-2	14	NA	CASSTGTRFEGYTF	TGTGCCAGTAGTACCGGGACAAGGTTTGAGGGCTACACCTTC
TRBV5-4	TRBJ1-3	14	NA	CASSVTGSGNTIYF	TGTGCCAGCAGCGTTACAGGGTCTGGAAACACCATATATTTT
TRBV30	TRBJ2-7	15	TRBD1	CAWSGGTGAPYEQYF	TGTGCCTGGAGTGGAGGGACAGGGGCCCCCTACGAGCAGTACTTC
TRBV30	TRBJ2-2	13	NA	CAWSVLPSGELFF	TGTGCCTGGAGTGTACTACCAAGCGGGGAGCTGTTTTTT
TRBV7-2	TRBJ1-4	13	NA	CASSRGWEGKLFF	TGTGCCAGCAGTCGGGGGTGGGAGGGAAAACTGTTTTTT
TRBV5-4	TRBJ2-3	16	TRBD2	CASSLGYGGDTDTQYF	TGTGCCAGCAGCTTGGGATACGGGGGGGACACAGATACGCAGTATTTT
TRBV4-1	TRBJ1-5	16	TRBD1	CASSQDFGQGNQPQHF	TGCGCCAGCAGCCAAGATTTTGGACAGGGAAATCAGCCCCAGCATTTT
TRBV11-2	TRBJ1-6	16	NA	CASSFRGLGTWKPLHF	TGTGCCAGCAGCTTCAGAGGCTTGGGGACATGGAAACCCCTCCACTTT
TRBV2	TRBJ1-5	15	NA	CASSEAGGRGQPQHF	TGTGCCAGCAGTGAAGCCGGAGGCCGGGGTCAGCCCCAGCATTTT
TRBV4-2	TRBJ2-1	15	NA	CASSQANGDYNEQFF	TGTGCCAGCAGCCAGGCTAACGGGGACTACAATGAGCAGTTCTTC
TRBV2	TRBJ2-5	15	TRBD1	CASSDRDRGRLAQYF	TGTGCCAGCAGTGACCGGGACAGGGGGCGATTGGCCCAGTACTTC
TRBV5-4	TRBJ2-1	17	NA	CASSSSNRQEPHNEQFF	TGTGCCAGCAGCTCTTCCAACCGACAGGAACCCCACAATGAGCAGTTCTTC
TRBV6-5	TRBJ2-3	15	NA	CASSGLQSLTDTQYF	TGTGCCAGCAGTGGACTCCAGTCCCTCACAGATACGCAGTATTTT
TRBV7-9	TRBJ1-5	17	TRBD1	CASSSDREGDSNQPQHF	TGTGCCAGCAGCTCGGACAGGGAAGGGGATAGCAATCAGCCCCAGCATTTT
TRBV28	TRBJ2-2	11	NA	CASMAGGELFF	TGTGCCAGCATGGCTGGCGGGGAGCTGTTTTTT
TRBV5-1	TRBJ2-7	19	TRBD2	CASSLLAGVNGKLAREQYF	TGCGCCAGCAGCTTACTAGCGGGGGTCAATGGGAAGTTGGCACGCGAGCAGTACTTC
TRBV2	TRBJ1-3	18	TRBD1	CASSHVGQGVTSGNTIYF	TGTGCCAGCAGTCACGTGGGACAGGGGGTGACCTCTGGAAACACCATATATTTT
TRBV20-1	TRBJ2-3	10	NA	CSLFTDTQYF	TGCAGTTTATTCACAGATACGCAGTATTTT
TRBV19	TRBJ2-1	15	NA	CASSLNRVPYNEQFF	TGTGCCAGTAGTTTAAACAGGGTACCCTACAATGAGCAGTTCTTC
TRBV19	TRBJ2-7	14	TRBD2	CASRAIGRSYEQYF	TGTGCCAGTAGAGCAATCGGGAGGTCCTACGAGCAGTACTTC
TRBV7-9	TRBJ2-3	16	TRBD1	CASRPDRGRLTDTQYF	TGTGCCAGCAGACCCGACAGGGGGCGCCTCACAGATACGCAGTATTTT
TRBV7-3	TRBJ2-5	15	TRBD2	CASSPGAGGQETQYF	TGTGCCAGCAGCCCGGGGGCGGGGGGACAAGAGACCCAGTACTTC
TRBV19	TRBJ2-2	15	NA	CASSIVRGPTGELFF	TGTGCCAGTAGTATAGTTAGGGGTCCGACCGGGGAGCTGTTTTTT
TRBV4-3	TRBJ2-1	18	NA	CASSQDQAARASYNEQFF	TGCGCCAGCAGCCAAGACCAAGCGGCCCGGGCCTCCTACAATGAGCAGTTCTTC
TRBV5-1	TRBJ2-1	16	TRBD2	CASSLGPSGTTNEQFF	TGCGCCAGCAGCTTAGGTCCCAGCGGGACCACCAATGAGCAGTTCTTC